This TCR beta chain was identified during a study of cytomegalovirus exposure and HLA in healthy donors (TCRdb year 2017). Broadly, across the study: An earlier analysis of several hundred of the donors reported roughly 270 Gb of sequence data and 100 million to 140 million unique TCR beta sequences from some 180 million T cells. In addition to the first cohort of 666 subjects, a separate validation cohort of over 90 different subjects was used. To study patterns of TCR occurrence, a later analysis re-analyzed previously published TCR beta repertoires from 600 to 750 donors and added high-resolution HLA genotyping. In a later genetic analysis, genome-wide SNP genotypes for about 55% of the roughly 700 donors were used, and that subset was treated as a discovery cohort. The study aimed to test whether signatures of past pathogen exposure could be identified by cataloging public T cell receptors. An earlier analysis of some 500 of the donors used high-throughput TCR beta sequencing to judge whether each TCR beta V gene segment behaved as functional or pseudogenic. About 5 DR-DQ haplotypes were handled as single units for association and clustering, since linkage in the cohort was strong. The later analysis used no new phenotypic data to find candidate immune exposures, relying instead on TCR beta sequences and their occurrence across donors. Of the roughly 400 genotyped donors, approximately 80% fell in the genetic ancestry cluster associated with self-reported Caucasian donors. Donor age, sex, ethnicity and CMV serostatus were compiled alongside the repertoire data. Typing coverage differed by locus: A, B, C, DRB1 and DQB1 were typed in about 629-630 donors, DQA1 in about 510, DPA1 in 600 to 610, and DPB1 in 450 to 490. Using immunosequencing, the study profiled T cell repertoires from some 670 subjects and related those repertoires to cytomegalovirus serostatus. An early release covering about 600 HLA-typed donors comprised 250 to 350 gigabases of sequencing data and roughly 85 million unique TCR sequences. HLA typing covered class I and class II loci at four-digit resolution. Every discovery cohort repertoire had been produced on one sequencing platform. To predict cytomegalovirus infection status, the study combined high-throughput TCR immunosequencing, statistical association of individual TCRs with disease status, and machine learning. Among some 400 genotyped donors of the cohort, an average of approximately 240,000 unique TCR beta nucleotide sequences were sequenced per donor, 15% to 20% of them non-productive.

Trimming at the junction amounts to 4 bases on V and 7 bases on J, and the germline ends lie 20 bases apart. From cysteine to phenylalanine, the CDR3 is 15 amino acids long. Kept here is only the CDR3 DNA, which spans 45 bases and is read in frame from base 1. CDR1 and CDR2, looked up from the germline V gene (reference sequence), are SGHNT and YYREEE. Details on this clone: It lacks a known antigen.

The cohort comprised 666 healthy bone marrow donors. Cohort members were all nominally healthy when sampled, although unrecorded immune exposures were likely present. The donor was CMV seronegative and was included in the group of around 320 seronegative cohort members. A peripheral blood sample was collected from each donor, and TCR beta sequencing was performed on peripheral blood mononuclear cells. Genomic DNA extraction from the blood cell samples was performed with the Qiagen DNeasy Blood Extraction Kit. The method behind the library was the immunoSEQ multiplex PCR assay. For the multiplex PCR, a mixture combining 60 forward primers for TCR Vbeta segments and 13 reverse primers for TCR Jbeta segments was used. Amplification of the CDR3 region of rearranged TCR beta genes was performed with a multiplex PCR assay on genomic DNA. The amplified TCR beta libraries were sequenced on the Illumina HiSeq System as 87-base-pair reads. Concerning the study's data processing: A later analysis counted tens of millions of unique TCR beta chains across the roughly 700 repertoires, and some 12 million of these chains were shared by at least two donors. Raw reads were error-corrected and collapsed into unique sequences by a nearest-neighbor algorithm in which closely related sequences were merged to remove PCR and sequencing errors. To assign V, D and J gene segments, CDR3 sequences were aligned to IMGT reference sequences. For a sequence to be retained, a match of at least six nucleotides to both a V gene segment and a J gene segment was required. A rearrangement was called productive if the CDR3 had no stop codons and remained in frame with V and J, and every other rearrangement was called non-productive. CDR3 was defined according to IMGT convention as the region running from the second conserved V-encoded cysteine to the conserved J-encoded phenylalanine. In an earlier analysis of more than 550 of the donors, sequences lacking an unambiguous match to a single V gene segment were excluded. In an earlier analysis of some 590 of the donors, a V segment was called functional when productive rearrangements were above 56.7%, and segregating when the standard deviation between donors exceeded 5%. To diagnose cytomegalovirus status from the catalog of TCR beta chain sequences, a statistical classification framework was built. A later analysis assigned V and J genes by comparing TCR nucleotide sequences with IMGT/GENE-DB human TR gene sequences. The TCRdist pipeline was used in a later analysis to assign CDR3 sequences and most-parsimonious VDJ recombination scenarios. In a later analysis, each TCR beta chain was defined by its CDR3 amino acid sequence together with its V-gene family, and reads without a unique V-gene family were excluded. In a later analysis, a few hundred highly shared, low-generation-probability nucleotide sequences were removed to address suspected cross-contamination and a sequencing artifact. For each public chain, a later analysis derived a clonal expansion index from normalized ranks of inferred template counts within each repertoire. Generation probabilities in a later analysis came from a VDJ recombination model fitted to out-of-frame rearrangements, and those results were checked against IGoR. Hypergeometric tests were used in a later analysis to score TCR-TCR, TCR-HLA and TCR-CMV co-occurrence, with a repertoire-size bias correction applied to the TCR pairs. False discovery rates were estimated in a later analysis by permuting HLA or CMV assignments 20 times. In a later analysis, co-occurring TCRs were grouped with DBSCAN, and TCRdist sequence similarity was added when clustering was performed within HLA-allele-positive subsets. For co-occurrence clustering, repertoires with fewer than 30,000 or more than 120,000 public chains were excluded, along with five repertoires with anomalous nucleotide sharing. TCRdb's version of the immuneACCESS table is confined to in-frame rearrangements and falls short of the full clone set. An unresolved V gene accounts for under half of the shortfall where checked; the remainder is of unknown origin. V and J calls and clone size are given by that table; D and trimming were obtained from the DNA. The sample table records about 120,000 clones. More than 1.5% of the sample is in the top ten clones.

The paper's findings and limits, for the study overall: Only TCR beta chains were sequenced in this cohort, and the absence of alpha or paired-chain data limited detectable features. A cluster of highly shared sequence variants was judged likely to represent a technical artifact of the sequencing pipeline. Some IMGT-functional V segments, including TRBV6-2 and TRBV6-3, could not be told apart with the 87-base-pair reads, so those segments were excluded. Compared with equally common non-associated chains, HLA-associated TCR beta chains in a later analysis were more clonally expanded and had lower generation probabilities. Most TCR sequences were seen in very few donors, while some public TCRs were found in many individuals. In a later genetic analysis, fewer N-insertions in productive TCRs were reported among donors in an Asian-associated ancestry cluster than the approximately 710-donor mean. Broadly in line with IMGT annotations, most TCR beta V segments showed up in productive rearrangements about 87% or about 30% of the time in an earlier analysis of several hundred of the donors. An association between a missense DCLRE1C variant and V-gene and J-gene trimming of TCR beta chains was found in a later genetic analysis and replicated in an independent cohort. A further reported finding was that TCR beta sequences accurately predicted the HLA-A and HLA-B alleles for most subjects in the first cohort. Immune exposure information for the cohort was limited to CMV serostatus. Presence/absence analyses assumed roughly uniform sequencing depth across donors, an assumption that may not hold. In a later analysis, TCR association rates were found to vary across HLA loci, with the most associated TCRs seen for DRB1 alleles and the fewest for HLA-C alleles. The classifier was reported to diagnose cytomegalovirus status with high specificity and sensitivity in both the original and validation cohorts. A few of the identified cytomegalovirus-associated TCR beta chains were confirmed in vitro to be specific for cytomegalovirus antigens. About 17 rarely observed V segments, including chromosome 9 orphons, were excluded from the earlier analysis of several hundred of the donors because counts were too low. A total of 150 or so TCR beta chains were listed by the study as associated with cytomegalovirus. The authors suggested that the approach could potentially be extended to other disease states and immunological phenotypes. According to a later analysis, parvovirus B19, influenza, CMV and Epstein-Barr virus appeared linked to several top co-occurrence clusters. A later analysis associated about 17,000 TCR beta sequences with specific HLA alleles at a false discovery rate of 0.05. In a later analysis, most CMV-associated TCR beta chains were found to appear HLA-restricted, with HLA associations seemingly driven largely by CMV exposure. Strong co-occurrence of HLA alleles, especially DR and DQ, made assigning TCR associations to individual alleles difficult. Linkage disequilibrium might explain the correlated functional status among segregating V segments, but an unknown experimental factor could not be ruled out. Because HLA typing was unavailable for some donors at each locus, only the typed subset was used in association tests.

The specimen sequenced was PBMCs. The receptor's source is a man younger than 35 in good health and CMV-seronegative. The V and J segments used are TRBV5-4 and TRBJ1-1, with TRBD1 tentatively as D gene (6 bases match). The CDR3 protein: CASSPSRTALLEAFF. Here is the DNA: TGTGCCAGCAGCCCCTCCCGGACAGCCTTACTTGAAGCTTTCTTT.